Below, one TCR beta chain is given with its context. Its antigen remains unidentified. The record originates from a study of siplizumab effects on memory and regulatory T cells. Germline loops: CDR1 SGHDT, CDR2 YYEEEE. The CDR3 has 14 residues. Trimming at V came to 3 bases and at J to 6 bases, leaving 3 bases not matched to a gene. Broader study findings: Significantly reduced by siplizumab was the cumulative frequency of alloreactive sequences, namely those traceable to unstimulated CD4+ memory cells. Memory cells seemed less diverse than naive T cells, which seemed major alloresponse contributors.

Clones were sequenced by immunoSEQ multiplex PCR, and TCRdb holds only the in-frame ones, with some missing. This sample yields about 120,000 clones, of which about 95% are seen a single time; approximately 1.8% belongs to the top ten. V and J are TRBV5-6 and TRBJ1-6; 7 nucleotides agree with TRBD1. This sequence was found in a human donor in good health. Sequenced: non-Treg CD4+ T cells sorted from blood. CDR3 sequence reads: CASSSGQFNSPLHF. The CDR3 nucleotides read TGTGCCAGCAGCTCGGGACAGTTTAATTCACCCCTCCACTTT.